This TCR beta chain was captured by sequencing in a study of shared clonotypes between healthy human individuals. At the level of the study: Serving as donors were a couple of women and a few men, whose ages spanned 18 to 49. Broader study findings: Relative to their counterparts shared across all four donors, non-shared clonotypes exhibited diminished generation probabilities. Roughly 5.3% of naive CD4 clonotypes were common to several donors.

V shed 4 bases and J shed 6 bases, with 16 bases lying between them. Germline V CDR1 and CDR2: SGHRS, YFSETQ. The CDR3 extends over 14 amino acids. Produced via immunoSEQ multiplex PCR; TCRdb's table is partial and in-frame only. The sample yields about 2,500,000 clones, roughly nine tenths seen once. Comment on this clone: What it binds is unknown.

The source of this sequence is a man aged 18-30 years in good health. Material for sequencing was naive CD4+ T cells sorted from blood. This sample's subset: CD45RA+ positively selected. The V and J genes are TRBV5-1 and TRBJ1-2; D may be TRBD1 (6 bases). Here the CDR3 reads CASSLQGHRDGYTF. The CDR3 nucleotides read TGCGCCAGCAGCCTCCAGGGGCATCGGGATGGCTACACCTTC.